The 28 T cell receptor beta chains given below trace back to one sample, sequenced in a study of T cell repertoires in cytomegalovirus infection. Antigens of these TCRs are unknown. TCRdb ran MiXCR on the reads and lists one entry per CDR3 protein. The sample records around 99,000 distinct CDR3 sequences, 25% to 30% being singletons. Source: CD8+ T cells from cultured PBMCs, taken from culture after CMV antigen stimulation. These TCRs come from a human donor in good health (CMV status not recorded). Some clones in this sample may be carry-over from other donors' samples.

This chain joins TRBV4-1 and TRBJ2-3, with 7 positions matching TRBD1. J lost 2 bases, V lost 4 bases, and 9 bases had no gene match. Per germline, CDR1 MGHRA and CDR2 YSYEKL. The CDR3 loop spans 16 amino acids. This CDR3 is CASSPPGGQITDTQYF. The CDR3 region has the DNA TGCGCCAGCAGCCCCCCAGGGGGACAGATCACAGATACGCAGTATTTT.

This clonotype was detected many times. V usage is TRBV9 and J usage is TRBJ1-6, with 7 positions matching TRBD1. V gave up 1 base and J gave up 8 bases; unmatched junction bases: 6. CDR3 length equals 15 residues. The germline V gene encodes CDR1 SGDLS and CDR2 YYNGEE. In DNA, the CDR3 is TGTGCCAGCAGCGTAACAGGGGCGGGGGATTCACCCCTCCACTTT. It is translated as CASSVTGAGDSPLHF.

The CDR3 region has the DNA TGTGCCAGCAGCGTCGAACCATTTAGCACAGATACGCAGTATTTT. Translation: CASSVEPFSTDTQYF. The V and J genes are TRBV9 and TRBJ2-3; D uncertain. Trimming pared 2 bases from V and 0 bases from J, leaving 10 bases between. The CDR3 covers 15 residues. The germline CDR1 and CDR2 sequences are SGDLS and YYNGEE.

This clonotype was picked up a small number of times. The J gene is TRBJ1-2, the V gene TRBV19; D is ambiguous. The CDR3 is made up of 14 amino acids. Trimming pared 8 bases from V and 5 bases from J, leaving 18 bases between. The germline gives CDR1 LNHDA, CDR2 SQIVND (reference sequence). This CDR3 is CASGEVAAAYGYTF. DNA of the CDR3: TGTGCCAGTGGCGAGGTGGCGGCCGCTTATGGCTACACCTTC. Together with reference TRBV19 and TRBJ1-2, the CDR3 gives the full variable domain: DGGITQSPKYLFRKEGQNVTLSCEQNLNHDAMYWYRQDPGQGLRLIYYSQIVNDFQKGDIAEGYSVSREKKESFPLTVTSAQKNPTAFYLCASGEVAAAYGYTFGSGTRLTVV.

This clonotype was recorded a few times. The V and J genes are TRBV11-2 and TRBJ1-2; 7 positions match TRBD1. Germline values: CDR1 SGHAT, CDR2 FQNNGV. V shed 5 bases and J 1 base; nucleotides not matched to a gene: 7. The CDR3 length is 15 residues. The CDR3: CASSGQALVNYGYTF. CDR3 bases: TGTGCCAGCAGCGGACAGGCCCTTGTTAACTATGGCTACACCTTC.

The chain is built from TRBV2 and TRBJ2-5; D not certain. The germline V and J ends were trimmed by 6 bases and 0 bases, with 8 bases remaining between them. Germline-derived CDR1 and CDR2 are SNHLY and FYNNEI. There are 13 residues in the CDR3. DNA of the CDR3: TGTGCCAGCAGAGCAGGCTACCAAGAGACCCAGTACTTC. It yields the protein CASRAGYQETQYF.

This clonotype has at least ten counts. The chain carries TRBV7-2 and TRBJ2-1; 9 bases fit TRBD2. Germline CDR1 and CDR2: SGHTA and FQGNSA. There are 15 residues in the CDR3. The ends lost 0 bases at V and 9 bases at J; junction bases unmatched: 6. The CDR3 sequence: CASSLALRGGGEQFF. The CDR3 coding sequence is TGTGCCAGCAGCTTAGCTTTGCGGGGGGGGGGTGAGCAGTTCTTC.

Only a few counts were recorded for this clonotype. The chain carries TRBV7-8 and TRBJ1-5; no reliable D call. Germline assignment: CDR1 SGHVS and CDR2 FQNEAQ. This CDR3 comprises 14 residues. Trimming removed 5 bases from V and 1 base from J, with 9 bases in between. This CDR3 is CASSDRRSNQPQHF. The CDR3 DNA follows: TGTGCCAGCAGCGACCGCAGAAGCAATCAGCCCCAGCATTTT.

This chain connects TRBV28 to TRBJ2-7, with a possible D match to TRBD1 (5 bases). CDR3 length equals 13 residues. Germline CDR1 reads MDHEN; CDR2 reads SYDVKM. V was shortened by 7 bases and J by 3 bases, with 13 bases between the two germline ends. The CDR3 coding sequence is TGTGCCAGCACCCAGGCAGGGATCTACGAGCAGTACTTC. Amino acid sequence: CASTQAGIYEQYF.

This sequence joins TRBV27 and TRBJ1-1; unclear D gene. Germline lookup yields CDR1 MNHEY and CDR2 SMNVEV (reference sequence). The CDR3 loop spans 14 amino acids. The V and J ends lost 5 bases and 4 bases respectively, with 14 bases between them. The DNA of the CDR3 is TGTGCCAGCAGTGTGACTGACCCGGTCACTGAAGCTTTCTTT. This translates into CASSVTDPVTEAFF.

This chain links TRBV7-8 with TRBJ2-2; TRBD1 matches at 7 bases. The germline gives CDR1 SGHVS, CDR2 FQNEAQ. The CDR3 length is 14 residues. Trimming at V came to 6 bases and at J to 0 bases, leaving 1 base not matched to a gene. CDR3 coding DNA: TGTGCCAGCAGTGGGACAGCGAACACCGGGGAGCTGTTTTTT. This sequence encodes CASSGTANTGELFF.

V gene TRBV19 combines with J gene TRBJ1-4, with D possibly matching TRBD1 (5 bases). V lost 5 bases and J lost 5, with 15 bases in between. Germline values: CDR1 LNHDA, CDR2 SQIVND (reference sequence). The CDR3 has 15 residues. The CDR3 spells CASSSPEGINEKLFF. The DNA for the CDR3 is TGTGCCAGTAGTTCCCCCGAGGGGATAAATGAAAAACTGTTTTTT. Complete variable domain (other parts from reference TRBV19 and TRBJ1-4): DGGITQSPKYLFRKEGQNVTLSCEQNLNHDAMYWYRQDPGQGLRLIYYSQIVNDFQKGDIAEGYSVSREKKESFPLTVTSAQKNPTAFYLCASSSPEGINEKLFFGSGTQLSVL.

The chain has TRBV6-2 or TRBV6-3 and TRBJ2-7; D might be TRBD2 (6 bases). V lost 4 bases and J 2 bases, leaving 9 bases between the germline ends. Germline V gives CDR1 MNHEY, CDR2 SVGEGT. The CDR3 extends over 13 amino acids. CDR3 DNA sequence: TGTGCCAGCAGTTTCGCTAGCGCCTACGAGCAGTACTTC. Its protein is CASSFASAYEQYF.

The gene calls are TRBV7-4 and TRBJ2-7, with D possibly matching TRBD1 (5 bases). The ends were cut back, 5 bases at V and 7 bases at J, with 12 bases in the middle. This CDR3 comprises 12 residues. Per germline, CDR1 SGHVT and CDR2 SQSDAQ. The CDR3 sequence is CASSESRQEQYF. CDR3 sequence (DNA): TGTGCCAGCAGCGAATCCAGACAGGAGCAGTACTTC. Variable domain in full (rest from reference TRBV7-4 and TRBJ2-7): GAGVSQSPRYKVAKRGRDVALRCDSISGHVTLYWYRQTLGQGSEVLTYSQSDAQRDKSGRPSGRFSAERPERSVSTLKIQRTEQGDSAVYLCASSESRQEQYFGPGTRLTVT.

In its sample, this clonotype was seen a few times. The V call is TRBV11-2, the J call TRBJ1-1, with D unclear. V was shortened by 6 bases and J by 6 bases, with 14 bases between the two germline ends. Looked up from germline, CDR1 is SGHAT and CDR2 is FQNNGV. CDR3 length: 13 residues. CDR3 coding DNA: TGTGCCAGCAGTTCCTCGGCGGCAGCTGAAGCTTTCTTT. This sequence encodes CASSSSAAAEAFF.

In its sample, this clonotype was seen a few times. The rearrangement joins TRBV6-8 to TRBJ2-2; the D is unclear. CDR3 size: 14 residues. CDR1 is MNHGY and CDR2 is SAAAGT in the germline V gene. V was shortened by 1 base and J by 1 base, with 4 bases between the two germline ends. The CDR3 loop is CASSYYLNTGELFF. The CDR3 nucleotides are TGTGCCAGCAGTTACTACCTGAACACCGGGGAGCTGTTTTTT.

This clonotype was seen a handful of times. The chain joins TRBV24-1 to TRBJ2-1, with TRBD2 matching over 13 bases. V shed 4 bases, J shed 6 bases, and the junction held 5 bases outside the gene matches. Per the germline V gene, CDR1 is KGHDR and CDR2 is SFDVKD. CDR3 length equals 16 residues. CDR3 amino acids: CATSEWTSGGANEQFF. CDR3 nucleotide sequence: TGTGCCACCAGTGAATGGACTAGCGGGGGCGCCAATGAGCAGTTCTTC.

The chain recombines TRBV19 with TRBJ1-2; no clear D gene. The CDR3 sequence is 14 residues long. The ends were cut back, 2 bases at V and 10 bases at J, with 17 bases in the middle. Germline CDR1 reads LNHDA; CDR2 reads SQIVND (reference sequence). The CDR3 spells CASSIISTPLSYTF. DNA for the CDR3: TGTGCCAGTAGTATAATTTCGACTCCGTTGTCCTACACCTTC.

V gene TRBV11-2 combines with J gene TRBJ2-3, with 10 nucleotides matching TRBD2. CDR1 is SGHAT and CDR2 is FQNNGV in the germline V gene. J gave up 5 bases and V 2 bases, and 4 bases lay outside the gene matches. The length of the CDR3 is 15 residues. Here the CDR3 DNA reads TGTGCCAGCAGCTTACAAGCGGGGGGGATAGATACGCAGTATTTT. This sequence encodes CASSLQAGGIDTQYF. Supplemented by reference TRBV11-2 and TRBJ2-3, the full variable domain reads EAGVAQSPRYKIIEKRQSVAFWCNPISGHATLYWYQQILGQGPKLLIQFQNNGVVDDSQLPKDRFSAERLKGVDSTLKIQPAKLEDSAVYLCASSLQAGGIDTQYFGPGTRLTVL.

The sample holds many counts of this clonotype. The rearrangement links TRBV14 to TRBJ1-2; 7 nucleotides line up with TRBD1. Per the germline V gene, CDR1 is SGHDN and CDR2 is FVKESK. This CDR3 comprises 15 residues. The V gene end was trimmed by 5 bases and the J gene end by 4 bases; junction bases not matched to a gene: 10. The CDR3 DNA sequence: TGTGCCAGCAGCTCACAGACAGGGCCCACCTATGGCTACACCTTC. The encoded protein is CASSSQTGPTYGYTF. Full variable domain (rest looked up from reference TRBV14 and TRBJ1-2): EAGVTQFPSHSVIEKGQTVTLRCDPISGHDNLYWYRRVMGKEIKFLLHFVKESKQDESGMPNNRFLAERTGGTYSTLKVQPAELEDSGVYFCASSSQTGPTYGYTFGSGTRLTVV.

J is TRBJ1-1 and V is TRBV6-2 or TRBV6-3; D is undetermined. Trimming removed 0 bases at V and 6 bases at J, with 11 bases between. The CDR3 totals 14 residues. CDR1 is MNHEY, CDR2 SVGEGT, per germline. CDR3 nucleotide sequence: TGTGCCAGCAGTTACTCGTCGGGGATCGCTGAAGCTTTCTTT. It codes for CASSYSSGIAEAFF.

CDR3 residues: CASSPAGLDTYEQFF. The CDR3 DNA reads TGTGCCAGCTCACCAGCGGGCCTTGACACCTATGAGCAGTTCTTC. J is TRBJ2-1 and V is TRBV18; D perhaps matches TRBD2 (5 bases). This CDR3 has 15 amino acids. Per germline, CDR1 KGHSH and CDR2 LQKENI. V lost 2 bases and J 8 bases, leaving 16 bases between the germline ends.

The chain carries TRBV19 and TRBJ1-5; 7 bases agree with TRBD1. CDR1 and CDR2 (germline): LNHDA, SQIVND (reference sequence). This CDR3 comprises 14 residues. J was trimmed by 7 bases and V by 7 bases; bases with no gene match: 10. CDR3 in DNA: TGTGCCAGTACCTCAGGGGGGGGGGGGCAGCCCCAGCATTTT. Amino acids: CASTSGGGGQPQHF.

This clonotype was detected many times. The chain recombines TRBV7-6 with TRBJ1-6; no clear D. Germline CDR1 and CDR2: SGHVS and FNYEAQ. The V end lost 5 bases, the J end lost 3 bases, and 17 bases lay between the germline ends. The CDR3 runs to 17 residues. Here the CDR3 DNA reads TGTGCCAGCAGCCCCTCCGGAGGAACGCTCTATAATTCACCCCTCCACTTT. Translating it yields CASSPSGGTLYNSPLHF.

The chain joins TRBV12-3 or TRBV12-4 to TRBJ2-7; TRBD2 might be the D (5 bases). Between the trimmed V and J ends, which lost 2 bases and 2 bases, there was a span of 10 bases. The CDR3 runs 14 residues. CDR3 DNA sequence: TGTGCCAGCAGTTTATATCGGGGAACCTACGAGCAGTACTTC. Translating gives CASSLYRGTYEQYF.

This chain connects TRBV5-1 to TRBJ1-6; D is unresolved. The CDR3 runs 17 residues. V lost 1 base and J 0 bases, leaving 11 bases between the germline ends. CDR1 and CDR2 from the germline V gene are SGHRS and YFSETQ. The CDR3 is CASSLSGTSSYNSPLHF. The CDR3 DNA reads TGCGCCAGCAGCTTGTCGGGCACGAGCTCCTATAATTCACCCCTCCACTTT.

This clonotype has at least ten counts. The V call is TRBV11-2, the J call TRBJ2-7, with TRBD1 as a possible D gene (6 bases). The V gene's germline CDR1 is SGHAT and CDR2 FQNNGV. The V end was cut by 3 bases, the J end by 0 bases, with 12 bases between. The CDR3 extends over 15 amino acids. CDR3: CASSFDRLSSYEQYF. As DNA, the CDR3 is TGTGCCAGCAGCTTTGACAGGTTGAGCTCCTACGAGCAGTACTTC.

This clonotype was detected many times. The gene calls are TRBV7-6 and TRBJ2-3, with TRBD1 as a possible D gene (6 bases). Germline V gene data show CDR1 as SGHVS and CDR2 as FNYEAQ. The CDR3 is made up of 13 amino acids. Trimming stripped 3 bases from V and 5 bases from J, with 9 bases between. CDR3 amino acids: CASSFNRVDTQYF. The CDR3 nucleotides read TGTGCCAGCAGCTTCAACAGGGTAGATACGCAGTATTTT.